This section outlines one TCR beta chain sequence together with its context. The data belong to a study of blood T cells in healthy people across ages. This CDR3 is built from 15 residues. Germline V gene data show CDR1 as MNHEY and CDR2 as SVGAGI. The ends lost 2 bases at V and 2 bases at J; junction bases unmatched: 5. Primers used in a second PCR of about 7 to 12 cycles were a sample-barcoded 5' primer and a J-beta primer mix. TCRdb re-analysed the 5' RACE reads in MiXCR, keeping a single row per CDR3 protein. The table lists 1.2 million to 1.5 million distinct CDR3 sequences, approximately 59% of them singletons, with 6.5% to 8.5% in the top ten.

The chain has TRBV6-5 and TRBJ2-7; 8 positions match TRBD1. This TCR derives from a man younger than 30 in good health. Source material: blood. CDR3 sequence reads: CASSYPRTGTYEQYF. CDR3 sequence (DNA): TGTGCCAGCAGTTACCCGAGGACAGGGACCTACGAGCAGTACTTC.